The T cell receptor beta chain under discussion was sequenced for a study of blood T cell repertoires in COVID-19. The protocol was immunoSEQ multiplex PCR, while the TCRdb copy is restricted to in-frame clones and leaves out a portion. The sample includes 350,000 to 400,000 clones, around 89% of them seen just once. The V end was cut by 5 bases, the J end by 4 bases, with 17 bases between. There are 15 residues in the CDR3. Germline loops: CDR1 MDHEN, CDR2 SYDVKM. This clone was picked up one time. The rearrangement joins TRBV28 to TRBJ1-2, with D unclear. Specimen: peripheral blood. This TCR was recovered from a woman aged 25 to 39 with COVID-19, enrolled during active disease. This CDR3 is CASSPPLGGGYGYTF. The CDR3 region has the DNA TGTGCCAGCAGTCCCCCTTTAGGAGGAGGCTATGGCTACACCTTC.